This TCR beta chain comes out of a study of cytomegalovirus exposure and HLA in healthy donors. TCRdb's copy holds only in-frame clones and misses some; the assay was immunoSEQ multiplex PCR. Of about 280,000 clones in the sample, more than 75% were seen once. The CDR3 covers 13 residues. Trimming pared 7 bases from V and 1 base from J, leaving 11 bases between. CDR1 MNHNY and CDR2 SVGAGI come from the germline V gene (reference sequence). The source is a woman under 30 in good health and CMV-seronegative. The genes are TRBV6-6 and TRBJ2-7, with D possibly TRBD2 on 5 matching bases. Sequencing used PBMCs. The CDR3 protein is CASNPGGSYEQYF. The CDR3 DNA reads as TGTGCCAGCAACCCCGGCGGGTCCTACGAGCAGTACTTC.